What follows are 17 T cell receptor beta chains derived from one specimen sequenced in a study of cytomegalovirus exposure and HLA in healthy donors. With 60 Vbeta and 13 Jbeta primers, the PCR was carried out. Assay used: immunoSEQ multiplex PCR; TCRdb lists only in-frame clones, some missing. The profile shows roughly 200,000 clones, 85% to 90% of them singletons. Sequencing was done on a sample of PBMCs. The source of these receptors is a woman under 30 in good health and CMV-seronegative.

J is TRBJ1-3 and V is TRBV2, with 7 nucleotides matching TRBD1. The V and J ends lost 6 bases and 0 bases, in that order; junction bases with no gene match: 8. Looked up from germline, CDR1 is SNHLY and CDR2 is FYNNEI. The CDR3 length is 16 residues. CDR3 nucleotide sequence: TGTGCCAGCAGAGTGCGGACAGGCCACTCTGGAAACACCATATATTTT. Its translation is CASRVRTGHSGNTIYF.

The genes are TRBV18 and TRBJ1-4; 8 bases fit TRBD1. Trimming took 9 bases from V and 0 from J; bases not matched to a gene: 3. The CDR3 totals 14 residues. Germline values: CDR1 KGHSH, CDR2 LQKENI. This chain's CDR3 is CASSDRATNEKLFF. In DNA form, the CDR3 reads TGTGCCAGTTCGGACAGGGCAACTAATGAAAAACTGTTTTTT.

The gene calls are TRBV2 and TRBJ2-3; tentative D call: TRBD2 (6 bases). Trimming removed 3 bases from V and 1 base from J, with 11 bases in between. Germline V gives CDR1 SNHLY, CDR2 FYNNEI. The CDR3 runs 15 residues. The CDR3 reads CASSDEGGGTDTQYF. The CDR3 region has the DNA TGTGCCAGCAGTGATGAGGGCGGGGGCACAGATACGCAGTATTTT.

The sample holds one count of this clone. The CDR3 spells CASFRYRDRGYGYTF. CDR3 DNA: TGTGCCAGCTTCCGATATCGGGACAGGGGTTATGGCTACACCTTC. This chain joins TRBV2 and TRBJ1-2; 10 bases agree with TRBD1. The V gene's germline CDR1 is SNHLY and CDR2 FYNNEI. This CDR3 is built from 15 residues. V trimming: 8 bases; J trimming: 5 bases; junction bases outside the gene matches: 11.

V gene TRBV7-2 combines with J gene TRBJ2-7; 12 bases are shared with TRBD1. The CDR3 has 15 residues. CDR1 and CDR2 (germline): SGHTA, FQGNSA. V trimming: 10 bases; J trimming: 0 bases; junction bases outside the gene matches: 7. The CDR3 coding sequence is TGTGCCACCGGGACAGGGGGCGCCGGCTCCTACGAGCAGTACTTC. It translates to CATGTGGAGSYEQYF. Using reference TRBV7-2 and TRBJ2-7 for the parts outside the CDR3, the full variable domain is GAGVSQSPSNKVTEKGKDVELRCDPISGHTALYWYRQSLGQGLEFLIYFQGNSAPDKSGLPSDRFSAERTGGSVSTLTIQRTQQEDSAVYLCATGTGGAGSYEQYFGPGTRLTVT.

The chain employs TRBV11-3 and TRBJ2-7, with 13 positions matching TRBD2. Germline lookup yields CDR1 SGHNT and CDR2 YENEEA. The CDR3 loop spans 15 amino acids. V shed 0 bases, J shed 7 bases, and the junction held 3 bases outside the gene matches. The CDR3 loop is CASSLEGGLAGEQYF. The CDR3 DNA reads as TGTGCCAGCAGCTTAGAGGGGGGACTAGCGGGAGAGCAGTACTTC.

CDR3 DNA: TGCGCCAGCAGCTTCGGACTAGCGGGGGGCCAAGAGACCCAGTACTTC. Its protein product is CASSFGLAGGQETQYF. The chain joins TRBV4-1 to TRBJ2-5; 14 bases align to TRBD2. The CDR3 is 16 amino acids. The germline gives CDR1 MGHRA, CDR2 YSYEKL. The V gene end was trimmed by 5 bases and the J gene end by 1 base; junction bases not matched to a gene: 3.

This chain joins TRBV7-3 and TRBJ2-3; perhaps TRBD2 as D (5 bases). The CDR3 extends over 14 amino acids. Germline assignment: CDR1 SGHTA and CDR2 FQGTGA. Trimming left V 5 bases short and J 4 bases short, with 13 bases between. In DNA form, the CDR3 reads TGTGCCAGCAGCCAAAGGCCTAGCCCAGATACGCAGTATTTT. Amino acids: CASSQRPSPDTQYF. Supplemented by reference TRBV7-3 and TRBJ2-3, the full variable domain reads GAGVSQTPSNKVTEKGKYVELRCDPISGHTALYWYRQSLGQGPEFLIYFQGTGAADDSGLPNDRFFAVRPEGSVSTLKIQRTERGDSAVYLCASSQRPSPDTQYFGPGTRLTVL.

This clone was detected only a few times. The sample carries other DNA sequences with the same CDR3. CDR3 DNA: TGCAGTGCCGAGGGAGATTATGGCTACACCTTC. As protein: CSAEGDYGYTF. V gene TRBV20-1 combines with J gene TRBJ1-2; D uncertain. The CDR3 sequence is 11 residues long. Germline lookup yields CDR1 DFQATT and CDR2 SNEGSKA (reference sequence). Trimming took 6 bases from V and 5 from J, leaving 10 bases between them.

The chain is built from TRBV7-2 and TRBJ2-7; 8 nucleotides match TRBD2. Germline CDR1 is SGHTA and CDR2 is FQGNSA. The CDR3 covers 17 residues. The V and J ends lost 5 bases and 2 bases, in that order; junction bases with no gene match: 14. CDR3 bases: TGTGCCAGCAGCCCCCGTTGGGGTAGCGGGGTCACCTACGAGCAGTACTTC. Translated, it gives CASSPRWGSGVTYEQYF. The whole variable domain, remainder taken from reference TRBV7-2 and TRBJ2-7, is GAGVSQSPSNKVTEKGKDVELRCDPISGHTALYWYRQSLGQGLEFLIYFQGNSAPDKSGLPSDRFSAERTGGSVSTLTIQRTQQEDSAVYLCASSPRWGSGVTYEQYFGPGTRLTVT.

The chain employs TRBV2 and TRBJ2-1; D not certain. Germline V gene data show CDR1 as SNHLY and CDR2 as FYNNEI. Trimming removed 3 bases from V and 13 bases from J, with 10 bases in between. CDR3 length: 11 amino acids. This CDR3 reads CASSDFSLQFF. CDR3 DNA sequence: TGTGCCAGCAGTGATTTCAGTTTACAGTTCTTC.

This chain connects TRBV5-1 to TRBJ2-6, with D possibly matching TRBD2 (6 bases). The CDR3 loop spans 16 amino acids. V dropped 9 bases and J dropped 0 bases, with 16 bases sitting between them. Germline loops: CDR1 SGHRS, CDR2 YFSETQ. CDR3 nucleotides: TGCGCCACCGCCTCCGGGAGCAGCTCTGGGGCCAACGTCCTGACTTTC. Translating gives CATASGSSSGANVLTF.

The chain joins TRBV6-5 to TRBJ1-3, with 7 nucleotides matching TRBD1. V lost 6 bases, J lost 4 bases, and 9 bases stayed unmatched. The CDR3 runs 15 residues. Looked up from germline, CDR1 is MNHEY and CDR2 is SVGAGI. CDR3 sequence (DNA): TGTGCCAGCAGGGGAGACAGGGTTGCCGGAAACACCATATATTTT. Its translation is CASRGDRVAGNTIYF.

V and J are TRBV4-2 and TRBJ2-1; D is unresolved. The CDR3 consists of 11 residues. Germline lookup yields CDR1 LGHNA and CDR2 YNFKEQ. Between the trimmed V and J ends, which lost 0 bases and 10 bases, there was a span of 4 bases. The CDR3: CASSQDLEQFF. The CDR3 DNA follows: TGTGCCAGCAGCCAAGACCTGGAGCAGTTCTTC.

The chain uses TRBV5-8 and TRBJ1-5; unclear D gene. Germline assignment: CDR1 SGHTS and CDR2 YDEGEE. The CDR3 has 14 residues. V lost 1 base, J lost 0 bases, and 5 bases lay in between. The CDR3 reads CASSLSYSNQPQHF. The CDR3 region has the DNA TGTGCCAGCAGCTTGTCTTATAGCAATCAGCCCCAGCATTTT.

The chain couples TRBV4-3 to TRBJ1-4; TRBD1 aligns across 7 bases. The germline gives CDR1 LGHNA, CDR2 YSLEER. Germline trimming cut 0 bases from V and 7 bases from J; bases unmatched to any gene: 5. The CDR3 runs to 15 residues. The CDR3 loop reads CASSQDGNRGEKLFF. The DNA of the CDR3 is TGCGCCAGCAGCCAAGATGGGAACAGGGGTGAAAAACTGTTTTTT.

The chain employs TRBV6-5 and TRBJ2-3; possible D gene TRBD2, 5 bases. The CDR3 runs 15 residues. CDR1 is MNHEY and CDR2 is SVGAGI in the germline V gene. The V end was cut by 2 bases, the J end by 0 bases, with 9 bases between. The CDR3 nucleotides are TGTGCCAGCAGTTACACAGCGGAAAGCACAGATACGCAGTATTTT. It specifies CASSYTAESTDTQYF.